Listed here are 8 T cell receptor beta chains from one sample, sequenced in a study of response to subunit inactivated influenza vaccine. TCRdb re-analysed the RT-PCR reads in MiXCR, keeping a single row per CDR3 protein. The sample has roughly 760,000 distinct CDR3 sequences, 21% seen once. The sequencing here drew on PBMCs from blood, taken around 5 days after vaccination. The receptor set was obtained from a middle-aged man who received an inactivated influenza vaccine.

The gene calls are TRBV29-1 and TRBJ2-7, with 7 bases lining up with TRBD2. The CDR3 totals 15 residues. Germline values: CDR1 SQVTM, CDR2 ANQGSEA. V gave up 3 bases and J gave up 3 bases; unmatched junction bases: 11. CDR3 sequence: CSVDNGLAAGYEQYF. The DNA for the CDR3 is TGCAGCGTTGACAATGGGCTAGCGGCTGGCTACGAGCAGTACTTC.

This clonotype occurred many times. The chain couples TRBV7-2 to TRBJ2-1, with D hard to call. V gave up 3 bases and J gave up 2 bases, with 8 bases separating them. This CDR3 has 14 residues. Germline V lookup: CDR1 SGHTA, CDR2 FQGNSA. CDR3 residues: CASSFSGTYNEQFF. The CDR3 coding sequence is TGTGCCAGCAGCTTCAGTGGGACCTACAATGAGCAGTTCTTC. Variable domain in full (rest from reference TRBV7-2 and TRBJ2-1): GAGVSQSPSNKVTEKGKDVELRCDPISGHTALYWYRQSLGQGLEFLIYFQGNSAPDKSGLPSDRFSAERTGGSVSTLTIQRTQQEDSAVYLCASSFSGTYNEQFFGPGTRLTVL.

This clonotype was seen only a few times. The chain links TRBV5-1 to TRBJ2-1, with 7 bases that match TRBD1. Germline lookup yields CDR1 SGHRS and CDR2 YFSETQ. V shed 0 bases and J 9 bases; nucleotides not matched to a gene: 9. The CDR3 spans 15 residues. DNA of the CDR3: TGCGCCAGCAGCTTGGGGGGGACAGAAGGAGGTGAGCAGTTCTTC. It is translated as CASSLGGTEGGEQFF.

This clonotype was counted ten times or more. V is TRBV10-2 and J is TRBJ2-5; 8 nucleotides line up with TRBD1. The CDR3 has 13 residues. In germline, CDR1 is WSHSY, CDR2 SAAADI. J gave up 10 bases and V 6 bases, and 10 bases lay outside the gene matches. The DNA for the CDR3 is TGCGCCAGCAGAGGACAGGGTCAAGTTAGCCAGTACTTC. It encodes CASRGQGQVSQYF.

Only a few counts were recorded for this clonotype. The chain couples TRBV20-1 to TRBJ2-1; 9 bases fit TRBD1. The length of the CDR3 is 13 residues. V dropped 5 bases and J dropped 5; count of bases not matched to a gene: 4. Germline V lookup: CDR1 DFQATT, CDR2 SNEGSKA (reference sequence). The CDR3 DNA reads as TGCAGTGCTGTGGACAGGGGCAACAATGAGCAGTTCTTC. Its translation: CSAVDRGNNEQFF.

The chain employs TRBV18 and TRBJ1-6, with a tentative D call TRBD1 (5 bases). The CDR3 is 14 amino acids. Germline CDR1 and CDR2: KGHSH and LQKENI. The ends were cut back, 2 bases at V and 8 bases at J, with 10 bases in the middle. The DNA of the CDR3 is TGTGCCAGCTCACCAACCGGGGGGGATTCACCCCTCCACTTT. Its translation: CASSPTGGDSPLHF.

This clonotype was counted only a few times. The V call is TRBV9, the J call TRBJ1-2; no reliable D call. CDR3 length equals 14 residues. Germline V gives CDR1 SGDLS, CDR2 YYNGEE. Deletions cut 0 bases from V and 7 bases from J, with 13 bases between. The CDR3: CASSVVGGGRGYTF. The CDR3 region has the DNA TGTGCCAGCAGCGTAGTGGGAGGTGGACGTGGCTACACCTTC.

This clonotype has just a few counts. The chain is built from TRBV27 and TRBJ2-5, with 7 bases that match TRBD2. The CDR3 covers 14 residues. Germline V gene data show CDR1 as MNHEY and CDR2 as SMNVEV (reference sequence). Trimming at V came to 6 bases and at J to 3 bases, leaving 7 bases not matched to a gene. Here the CDR3 DNA reads TGTGCCAGCAGCCCTCCGGGACTAAAAGAGACCCAGTACTTC. Translation gives CASSPPGLKETQYF.